This TCR beta chain was sequenced during a study of blood T cell repertoires in COVID-19. Across the whole study: The study drew acute and convalescent COVID-19 samples from the United States, Italy and Spain. Sources were T cells, B-cell-depleted T cells, or PBMCs; the material itself was cDNA or gDNA.

Original data processing: Reference gene primer amplification gave estimated nucleated cell counts. TCRdb's table, derived via immunoSEQ multiplex PCR, lists solely in-frame clones and lacks some. D and trimming were read from the DNA, whereas the V and J calls and clone size are those reported in that table. The profile covers some 250,000 clones, with over 80% appearing a single time and 27% taken by the ten largest. The sequenced material came from peripheral blood. This clonotype originated in a man aged 35 to 55 with acute or convalescent COVID-19.

DNA of the CDR3: TGCGCCAGCAGTACTAGCGGGAGAAACAATGAGCAGTTCTTC. Its protein is CASSTSGRNNEQFF. The V gene is TRBV10-1, the J gene TRBJ2-1; 11 bases are a match to TRBD2. V lost 5 bases, J lost 5 bases, and 2 bases stayed unmatched. Germline V gene data show CDR1 as WNHNN and CDR2 as SYGVQD (reference sequence). This CDR3 region has 14 residues.